Listed below are T cell receptor beta chains from one sample, sequenced in a study of blood T cell repertoires in COVID-19. TCRdb keeps only in-frame clones here, not all; method: immunoSEQ multiplex PCR. The table lists fewer than 300,000 clones, 90% of them singletons. The sample was PBMCs or T cells enriched from blood (not recorded which). Receptors originate from a woman aged 30 to 39 who had recovered from COVID-19. Each CDR3 is given with its conserved first and last residue.

14 | TRBJ2-7 | TRBV7-9 | CASSPSDRVNEQYF
13 | TRBJ1-2 | TRBV18 | CASSPDSLYGYTF
14 | TRBJ2-2 | TRBV30 | CAWSSQSAGGELFF
14 | TRBJ1-2 | TRBV10-3 | CAITRTGGGYGYTF
14 | TRBJ1-6 | TRBV27 | CASSASLPNSPLHF
13 | TRBJ1-2 | TRBV5-1 | CASSLAGIYGYTF
16 | TRBJ1-4 | TRBV30 | CAWSLPRGPTNEKLFF
15 | TRBJ2-5 | TRBV5-1 | CASSLATGYQETQYF
13 | TRBJ1-1 | TRBV19 | CASRSGQGGEAFF
13 | TRBJ2-4 | TRBV14 | CASSQGASIIQYF
14 | TRBJ2-5 | TRBV24-1 | CATSEAGLIETQYF
16 | TRBJ1-6 | TRBV7-9 | CASSLTAGQDNSPLHF
16 | TRBJ2-1 | TRBV9 | CASSVGGDLGHREQFF
15 | TRBJ2-5 | TRBV6-2/TRBV6-3 | CASSYGGVLQETQYF
15 | TRBJ2-1 | TRBV7-3 | CASSSGLAGGTEQFF
15 | TRBJ1-3 | TRBV9 | CASSVRGGSGNTIYF
16 | TRBJ1-1 | TRBV19 | CASSTAIRGMNTEAFF
12 | TRBJ2-1 | TRBV28 | CASSPQDNEQFF
15 | TRBJ2-3 | TRBV5-1 | CASSLRTANTDTQYF
14 | TRBJ2-7 | TRBV7-3 | CASSITSGSSEQYF
15 | TRBJ2-3 | TRBV7-9 | CASSLRPIAGDTQYF
15 | TRBJ1-6 | TRBV4-3 | CASSQGRTGNSPLHF
16 | TRBJ2-2 | TRBV5-1 | CASSLKWDRDTGELFF
15 | TRBJ2-2 | TRBV6-4 | CASSVAGTNTGELFF
12 | TRBJ1-1 | TRBV10-3 | CAHQDGGQEAFF
15 | TRBJ2-7 | TRBV28 | CASSLQGATTYEQYF
14 | TRBJ1-1 | TRBV6-1 | CASSEIMRNTEAFF
16 | TRBJ2-7 | TRBV5-1 | CASSLGGQGASYEQYF
15 | TRBJ1-2 | TRBV11-2 | CASSFYHGANYGYTF
15 | TRBJ2-7 | TRBV11-2 | CASRLSREVSYEQYF
15 | TRBJ2-7 | TRBV10-1 | CASSERWREVHEQYF
15 | TRBJ1-1 | TRBV7-2 | CASSSETGRQTEAFF
14 | TRBJ1-1 | TRBV19 | CATAQHTGSPEAFF
15 | TRBJ2-3 | TRBV18 | CASSPRTGAADTQYF
13 | TRBJ1-5 | TRBV19 | CASSRGNHQPQHF
16 | TRBJ2-2 | TRBV25-1 | CASSEMAWERTGELFF
16 | TRBJ1-2 | TRBV27 | CASSLYPGQGGRGYTF
13 | TRBJ2-1 | TRBV30 | CAWKLAGGHEQFF